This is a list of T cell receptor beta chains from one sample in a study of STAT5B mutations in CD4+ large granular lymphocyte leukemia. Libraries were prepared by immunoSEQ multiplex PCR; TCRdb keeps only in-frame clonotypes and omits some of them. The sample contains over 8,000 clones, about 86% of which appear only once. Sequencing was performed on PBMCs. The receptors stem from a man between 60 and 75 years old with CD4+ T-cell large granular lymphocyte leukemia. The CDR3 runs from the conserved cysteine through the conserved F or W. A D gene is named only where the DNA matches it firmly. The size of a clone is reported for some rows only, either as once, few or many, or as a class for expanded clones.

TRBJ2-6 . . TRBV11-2 CASVLPGANVLTF TGTGCCAGCGTCCTTCCTGGGGCCAACGTCCTGACTTTC
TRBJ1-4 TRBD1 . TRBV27 CASKQGADNEKLFF TGTGCCAGCAAACAGGGGGCGGATAATGAAAAACTGTTTTTT
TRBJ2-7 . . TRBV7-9 CASSLAGRYYEQYF TGTGCCAGCAGCTTAGCAGGGAGATACTACGAGCAGTACTTC
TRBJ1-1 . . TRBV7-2 CASSLVQGRVEISAFF TGTGCCAGCAGCTTAGTACAGGGCAGGGTTGAAATATCGGCTTTCTTT
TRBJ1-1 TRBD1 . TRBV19 CASLPTGRTEAFF TGTGCCAGTCTGCCGACAGGGCGGACTGAAGCTTTCTTT
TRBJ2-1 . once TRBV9 CASSHAGGSSYNEQFF TGTGCCAGCAGCCACGCGGGCGGTAGCTCCTACAATGAGCAGTTCTTC
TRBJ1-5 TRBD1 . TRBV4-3 CASSQDRDRSQPQHF TGCGCCAGCAGCCAAGACAGGGACAGGAGTCAGCCCCAGCATTTT
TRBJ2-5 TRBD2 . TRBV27 CASSLWGEGETQYF TGTGCCAGCAGTTTATGGGGGGAGGGGGAGACCCAGTACTTC
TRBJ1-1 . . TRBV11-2 CASSFRVGHLEAFF TGTGCCAGCAGCTTCCGGGTCGGACACCTCGAAGCTTTCTTT
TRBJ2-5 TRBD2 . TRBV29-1 CSAHPPRIAGGGETQYF TGCAGCGCACACCCGCCAAGAATAGCGGGAGGTGGAGAGACCCAGTACTTC
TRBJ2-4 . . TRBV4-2 CASSQGARENIQYF TGTGCCAGCAGCCAAGGGGCTAGGGAAAACATTCAGTACTTC
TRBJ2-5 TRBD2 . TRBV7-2 CASSLGRESGRARETQYF TGTGCCAGCAGCTTAGGTCGGGAGAGCGGGAGGGCCCGGGAGACCCAGTACTTC
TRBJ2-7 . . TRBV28 CASSSPEEWFYEQYF TGTGCCAGCAGTTCCCCAGAGGAATGGTTTTACGAGCAGTACTTC
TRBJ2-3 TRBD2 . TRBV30 CAWRPGLVRADTQYF TGTGCCTGGAGACCGGGACTAGTAAGGGCAGATACGCAGTATTTT
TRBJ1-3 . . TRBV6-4 CASNYLDGGGAIYF TGTGCCAGCAACTACCTAGATGGGGGTGGCGCCATATATTTT
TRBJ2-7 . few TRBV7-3 CASSFISSAEQYF TGTGCCAGCAGCTTTATTTCAAGCGCCGAGCAGTACTTC
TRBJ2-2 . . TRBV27 CASSLGRNTGELFF TGTGCCAGCAGTTTGGGCAGGAACACCGGGGAGCTGTTTTTT
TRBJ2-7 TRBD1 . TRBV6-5 CASSSPGTGGSEQYF TGTGCCAGCAGTTCCCCCGGGACAGGGGGCTCCGAGCAGTACTTC
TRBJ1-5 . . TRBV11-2 CASNLRRTQPQHF TGTGCCAGCAACTTACGTCGCACTCAGCCCCAGCATTTT
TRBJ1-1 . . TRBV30 CAWSVLLTEAFF TGTGCCTGGAGTGTATTGCTGACTGAAGCTTTCTTT
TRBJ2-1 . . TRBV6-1 CASSELTSGLYNEQFF TGTGCCAGCAGTGAACTTACCAGCGGGCTCTACAATGAGCAGTTCTTC
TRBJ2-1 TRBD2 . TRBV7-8 CASSPGLADEQFF TGTGCCAGCAGCCCGGGACTAGCGGATGAGCAGTTCTTC
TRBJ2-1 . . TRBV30 CAWSVRPVNEQFF TGTGCCTGGAGTGTACGTCCGGTCAATGAGCAGTTCTTC
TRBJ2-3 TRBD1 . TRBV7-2 CASSSYRGDTDTQYF TGTGCCAGCAGCTCGTACAGGGGGGACACAGATACGCAGTATTTT
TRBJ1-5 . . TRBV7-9 CASSSGGGNQPQHF TGTGCCAGCTCTTCGGGGGGGGGCAATCAGCCCCAGCATTTT
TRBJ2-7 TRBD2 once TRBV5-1 CASSLGLAGTYEQYF TGCGCCAGCAGCCTCGGACTAGCGGGAACCTACGAGCAGTACTTC
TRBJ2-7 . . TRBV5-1 CASSFTTGSYEQYF TGCGCCAGCAGCTTTACCACGGGCTCCTACGAGCAGTACTTC
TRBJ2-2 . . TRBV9 CASRGLGEAGELFF TGTGCCAGCAGGGGGTTAGGTGAGGCCGGGGAGCTGTTTTTT
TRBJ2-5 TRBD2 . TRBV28 CASLTSGRGETQYF TGTGCCAGCCTGACTAGCGGGAGAGGTGAGACCCAGTACTTC
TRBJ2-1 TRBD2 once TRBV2 CASKVPSGGNQQFF TGTGCCAGCAAAGTCCCAAGCGGGGGGAATCAGCAGTTCTTC
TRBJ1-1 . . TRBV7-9 CASSFNTGTEAFF TGTGCCAGCAGCTTTAATACGGGCACTGAAGCTTTCTTT
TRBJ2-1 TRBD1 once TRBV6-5 CASSYSTWTGYEQFF TGTGCCAGCAGTTACTCGACCTGGACAGGGTATGAGCAGTTCTTC
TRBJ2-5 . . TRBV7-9 CASRGGDETQYF TGTGCCAGCAGAGGGGGTGACGAGACCCAGTACTTC
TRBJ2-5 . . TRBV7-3 CASSFGIQETQYF TGTGCCAGCAGCTTTGGGATCCAAGAGACCCAGTACTTC
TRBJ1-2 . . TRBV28 CASSSSHLRTNYGYTF TGTGCCAGCAGTAGCTCGCACCTTCGAACCAACTATGGCTACACCTTC
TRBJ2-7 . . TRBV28 CASSSIQGGHEQYF TGTGCCAGCAGTAGCATACAGGGAGGCCACGAGCAGTACTTC
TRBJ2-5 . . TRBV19 CASSSSGQETQYF TGTGCCAGTAGTAGTTCAGGTCAAGAGACCCAGTACTTC
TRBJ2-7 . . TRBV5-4 CASSLGGALEVEQYF TGTGCCAGCAGCCTGGGGGGGGCCCTCGAAGTCGAGCAGTACTTC
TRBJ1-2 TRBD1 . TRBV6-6 CASTLDRDIGHGYTF TGTGCCAGCACCCTAGACAGGGATATAGGGCATGGCTACACCTTC
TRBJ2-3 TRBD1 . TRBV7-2 CASSWTGGDGDTQYF TGTGCCAGCAGCTGGACAGGGGGCGATGGAGATACGCAGTATTTT
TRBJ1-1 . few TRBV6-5 CASNDVGQNEAFF TGTGCCAGCAATGACGTTGGACAGAATGAAGCTTTCTTT
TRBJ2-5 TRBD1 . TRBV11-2 CASSLGNNRGQETQYF TGTGCCAGCAGCTTGGGCAACAACAGGGGGCAAGAGACCCAGTACTTC
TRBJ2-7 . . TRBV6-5 CASSYSSKREQYF TGTGCCAGCAGTTACTCATCGAAACGCGAGCAGTACTTC
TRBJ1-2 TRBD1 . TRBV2 CASSTLRTGGDGYTF TGTGCCAGCAGTACTCTACGGACAGGGGGCGATGGCTACACCTTC
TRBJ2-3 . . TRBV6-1 CASSARGTNFF TGTGCCAGCAGTGCGAGAGGGACCAATTTTTTT
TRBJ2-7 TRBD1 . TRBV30 CAWTAGQGAYEQYF TGTGCCTGGACCGCCGGACAGGGGGCCTACGAGCAGTACTTC
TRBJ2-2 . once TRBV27 CASSLYNGELFF TGTGCCAGCAGTTTATATAACGGGGAGCTGTTTTTT
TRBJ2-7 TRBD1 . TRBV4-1 CASSQEGTGTYEQYF TGCGCCAGCAGCCAAGAAGGGACAGGGACCTACGAGCAGTACTTC
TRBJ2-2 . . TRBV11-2 CASSLGTGELFF TGTGCCAGCAGCTTAGGAACCGGGGAGCTGTTTTTT
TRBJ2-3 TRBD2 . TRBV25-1 CASSEFRAGVPDTQYF TGTGCCAGCAGTGAATTTCGAGCGGGAGTTCCAGATACGCAGTATTTT
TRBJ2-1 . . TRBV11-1 CASSLAGILYNEQFF TGTGCCAGCAGCTTAGCGGGAATATTATACAATGAGCAGTTCTTC
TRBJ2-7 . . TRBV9 CASSVGGGVYEQYF TGTGCCAGCAGCGTAGGAGGGGGAGTCTACGAGCAGTACTTC
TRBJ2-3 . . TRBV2 CASMEPGYTDTQYF TGTGCCAGTATGGAACCGGGATACACAGATACGCAGTATTTT
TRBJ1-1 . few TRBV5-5 CASSWGARDTEAFF TGTGCCAGCAGCTGGGGGGCGAGGGACACTGAAGCTTTCTTT
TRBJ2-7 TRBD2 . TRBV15 CATSRAGLAGGQKEQYF TGTGCCACCAGCAGAGCGGGGCTAGCGGGAGGCCAGAAGGAGCAGTACTTC
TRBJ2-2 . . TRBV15 CATRFGGTGELFF TGTGCCACCAGGTTCGGCGGGACCGGGGAGCTGTTTTTT
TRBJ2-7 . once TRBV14 CASSQEGLMGREQYF TGTGCCAGCAGCCAAGAAGGTCTTATGGGGCGCGAGCAGTACTTC